These 31 T cell receptor beta chains share one sample of origin, sequenced in a study of radiation and T cells in renal cell carcinoma (dated by TCRdb to between 2020 and 2021). The time point label for this specimen denotes: baseline pretreatment blood. The intended sense of this specimen's treatment or condition label: 15 Gy SBRT to primary tumor, nephrectomy 4 weeks later. Library generation was performed with the immunoSEQ multiplex PCR assay. TCRdb obtained this table from immuneACCESS and retained in-frame rearrangements with V and J assigned. These tables miss some clones; where compared with another copy, unresolved V genes account for less than half of the shortfall, and the remainder is unexplained. The table for this sample lists tens of thousands of clones; over 75% of them were counted only once. The ten largest clones add up to less than 7% of the sample. The source was blood, collected from a patient whose treatment included radiotherapy and nephrectomy. The receptors shown here come from a man in his 60s with renal cell carcinoma.

The rearrangement uses TRBV29-1 and TRBJ2-3; a possible D gene is TRBD1 (6 bases). The length of the CDR3 is 16 residues. Germline CDR1 SQVTM, CDR2 ANQGSEA. V lost 0 bases, J lost 2 bases, and 15 bases lay in between. CDR3 loop: CSVEDPPDRHTDTQYF. CDR3 DNA: TGCAGCGTTGAAGATCCCCCGGACAGACACACAGATACGCAGTATTTT.

V is TRBV28 and J is TRBJ2-7; perhaps TRBD1 as D (6 bases). Germline-derived CDR1 and CDR2 are MDHEN and SYDVKM. The CDR3 extends over 13 amino acids. With 6 bases removed from V and 5 bases from J, the gap between germline ends came to 14 bases. The DNA of the CDR3 is TGTGCCAGCAGGGGGCAGGGGCGGCACGAGCAGTACTTC. It specifies CASRGQGRHEQYF.

The V and J genes are TRBV6-1 and TRBJ2-6; D not resolved. Per the germline V gene, CDR1 is MNHNS and CDR2 is SASEGT. The CDR3 runs to 14 residues. Trimming stripped 8 bases from V and 0 bases from J, with 8 bases between. Here the CDR3 reads CASLPISGANVLTF. The CDR3 DNA follows: TGTGCCAGCCTCCCCATCTCTGGGGCCAACGTCCTGACTTTC.

This clone was seen more than once but under ten times. Here the CDR3 reads CASSATANTEAFF. CDR3 bases: TGTGCCAGCAGCGCAACAGCGAACACTGAAGCTTTCTTT. This chain uses TRBV9 with TRBJ1-1; unclear D gene. The CDR3 consists of 13 residues. Germline V gene data show CDR1 as SGDLS and CDR2 as YYNGEE. The V end was cut by 3 bases, the J end by 1 base, with 7 bases between. Drawing the rest from reference TRBV9 and TRBJ1-1, the complete variable domain is DSGVTQTPKHLITATGQRVTLRCSPRSGDLSVYWYQQSLDQGLQFLIQYYNGEERAKGNILERFSAQQFPDLHSELNLSSLELGDSALYFCASSATANTEAFFGQGTRLTVV.

This chain uses TRBV6-1 with TRBJ1-4; D is undetermined. There are 17 residues in the CDR3. Germline V gene sequence: CDR1 MNHNS, CDR2 SASEGT. The V gene lost 4 bases and the J gene lost 8 bases, with 23 bases spanning the gap. The DNA of the CDR3 is TGTGCCAGCAGTGTCCGGCAGAGCCCCCCTCTTAGGGAAAAACTGTTTTTT. The encoded protein is CASSVRQSPPLREKLFF.

In DNA, the CDR3 is TGTGCCAGCAATTCCGGGACAGGGCTAGTTGAGCAGTTCTTC. The encoded protein is CASNSGTGLVEQFF. The chain recombines TRBV6-5 with TRBJ2-1, with 9 bases fitting TRBD1. The CDR3 is 14 amino acids. Germline V CDR1 and CDR2: MNHEY, SVGAGI. V was clipped by 7 bases and J by 9 bases; unmatched bases: 10.

CDR3 sequence reads: CASSLALVGVEAETQYF. In DNA, the CDR3 is TGTGCCAGCAGCTTAGCGTTAGTGGGGGTAGAGGCAGAGACCCAGTACTTC. This sequence joins TRBV7-9 and TRBJ2-5; either TRBD1 or TRBD2 may supply D (5 bases each). Deletions cut 0 bases from V and 4 bases from J, with 18 bases between. CDR1 is SEHNR, CDR2 FQNEAQ, per germline (reference sequence). The CDR3 runs to 17 residues. The variable domain in full, with the rest retrieved from reference TRBV7-9 and TRBJ2-5, is DTGVSQNPRHKITKRGQNVTFRCDPISEHNRLYWYRQTLGQGPEFLTYFQNEAQLEKSRLLSDRFSAERPKGSFSTLEIQRTEQGDSAMYLCASSLALVGVEAETQYFGPGTRLLVL.

In the case of this clone: The sample carries other DNA sequences with the same CDR3. The chain combines TRBV5-1 with TRBJ2-5; the D is unclear. Germline CDR1 and CDR2: SGHRS and YFSETQ. With 0 bases removed from V and 5 bases from J, the gap between germline ends came to 8 bases. The CDR3 extends over 13 amino acids. The CDR3 here is CASSLGGRETQYF. Here the CDR3 DNA reads TGCGCCAGCAGCTTGGGAGGCCGGGAGACCCAGTACTTC.

This chain uses TRBV28 with TRBJ1-1; D remains unclear. CDR1 MDHEN and CDR2 SYDVKM come from the germline V gene. CDR3 length: 14 residues. The V and J ends lost 3 bases and 4 bases respectively, with 12 bases between them. The CDR3 region has the DNA TGTGCCAGCAGTTTTAGTGCGGCCTCCACTGAAGCTTTCTTT. Amino acid sequence: CASSFSAASTEAFF.

The CDR3 loop is CASRADMNYGYTF. The CDR3 nucleotides are TGTGCCAGCCGGGCCGACATGAACTATGGCTACACCTTC. The J gene is TRBJ1-2, the V gene TRBV6-6; unclear D gene. The V and J ends lost 8 bases and 2 bases respectively, with 12 bases between them. From germline, CDR1 is MNHNY and CDR2 SVGAGI (reference sequence). This CDR3 is built from 13 residues.

In the case of this clone: A much larger clone sits a single nucleotide away, making a read error possible. The genes are TRBV28 and TRBJ1-5, with D unresolved. This CDR3 is 13 amino acids long. V dropped 2 bases and J dropped 0 bases, with 2 bases sitting between them. Germline loops: CDR1 MDHEN, CDR2 SYDVKM. The CDR3 region is CASSLDSNQPQHF. The CDR3 DNA is TGTGCCAGCAGTTTAGATAGCAATCAGCCCCAGCATTTT.

V usage is TRBV7-9 and J usage is TRBJ2-7, with D unresolved. The CDR3 extends over 14 amino acids. Germline CDR1 is SEHNR and CDR2 is FQNEAQ (reference sequence). Between the trimmed V and J ends, which lost 5 bases and 0 bases, there was a span of 11 bases. CDR3 sequence (DNA): TGTGCCAGCAGCATAGACGGCTTCTCCTACGAGCAGTACTTC. As protein: CASSIDGFSYEQYF.

The chain links TRBV30 to TRBJ1-2; D perhaps matches TRBD1 (5 bases). Germline lookup yields CDR1 GTSNPN and CDR2 SVGIG (reference sequence). This CDR3 contains 13 residues. Between the trimmed V and J ends, which lost 4 bases and 6 bases, there was a span of 15 bases. CDR3 in DNA: TGTGCCTGGATTTCGACAGTCATCGATGGCTACACCTTC. Translated: CAWISTVIDGYTF. The full variable domain, its missing parts supplied by reference TRBV30 and TRBJ1-2, is SQTIHQWPATLVQPVGSPLSLECTVEGTSNPNLYWYRQAAGRGLQLLFYSVGIGQISSEVPQNLSASRPQDRQFILSSKKLLLSDSGFYLCAWISTVIDGYTFGSGTRLTVV.

The chain links TRBV15 to TRBJ2-5; TRBD2 aligns across 7 bases. The CDR3 loop spans 13 amino acids. With 8 bases clipped from V and 0 bases from J, the junction kept 3 bases outside the gene matches. Germline-derived CDR1 and CDR2 are LNHNV and YYDKDF (reference sequence). For the CDR3, the DNA is TGTGCCACCGGGGGGGGACACCAAGAGACCCAGTACTTC. It codes for CATGGGHQETQYF.

This chain uses TRBV11-3 with TRBJ2-3; D is perhaps TRBD1 or TRBD2 (6 bases each). CDR1 and CDR2 (germline): SGHNT, YENEEA. The CDR3 consists of 14 residues. The V end was cut by 5 bases, the J end by 2 bases, with 11 bases between. CDR3 DNA: TGTGCCAGCAGCAAAGGGGGGTCCACAGATACGCAGTATTTT. Amino acids: CASSKGGSTDTQYF.

The V and J genes are TRBV5-4 and TRBJ2-2; 9 bases map to TRBD2. The CDR3 is 16 amino acids. Germline loops: CDR1 SGHNT, CDR2 YYREEE (reference sequence). J lost 2 bases, V lost 4 bases, and 6 bases had no gene match. CDR3 DNA sequence: TGTGCCAGCAGCGCGGCGGGAGGGCGAAACACCGGGGAGCTGTTTTTT. This encodes CASSAAGGRNTGELFF.

The V gene is TRBV5-1, the J gene TRBJ2-3; D is uncertain. The V gene's germline CDR1 is SGHRS and CDR2 YFSETQ. The CDR3 totals 14 residues. The ends were cut back, 0 bases at V and 0 bases at J, with 5 bases in the middle. The CDR3 loop is CASSLVQSTDTQYF. DNA for the CDR3: TGCGCCAGCAGCTTGGTTCAGAGCACAGATACGCAGTATTTT.

This chain connects TRBV9 to TRBJ2-7; 12 nucleotides match TRBD2. Germline values: CDR1 SGDLS, CDR2 YYNGEE. The CDR3 loop spans 15 amino acids. V lost 3 bases, J lost 6 bases, and 7 bases stayed unmatched. The CDR3 loop is CASSARLGLAGEQYF. Written as DNA, the CDR3 is TGTGCCAGCAGCGCGAGATTGGGACTAGCGGGCGAGCAGTACTTC.

The chain recombines TRBV5-6 with TRBJ1-2, with D tentatively TRBD1 (5 bases). CDR1 is SGHDT and CDR2 is YYEEEE in the germline V gene. Trimming took off 6 bases at V and 7 bases at J, with 19 bases between the two ends. This CDR3 is 14 amino acids long. The CDR3 protein is CASMAGLHSFGYTF. CDR3 coding DNA: TGTGCCAGCATGGCAGGGCTTCATTCATTTGGCTACACCTTC.

J is TRBJ2-5 and V is TRBV28; 10 bases agree with TRBD2. V trimming: 6 bases; J trimming: 8 bases; junction bases outside the gene matches: 12. The CDR3 runs to 15 residues. Germline V gene lookup returns CDR1 MDHEN and CDR2 SYDVKM. The CDR3 here is CASSFWTSGTVTQYF. In nucleotides, the CDR3 is TGTGCCAGCAGCTTCTGGACTAGCGGAACTGTTACCCAGTACTTC.

This sequence joins TRBV25-1 and TRBJ1-2; D gene uncertain. Trimming left V 4 bases short and J 2 bases short, with 14 bases between. Looked up from germline, CDR1 is MGHDK and CDR2 is SYGVNS. The CDR3 has 15 residues. The CDR3 DNA follows: TGTGCCAGCAGTGCCAACCCGGAGTGGAACTATGGCTACACCTTC. It yields the protein CASSANPEWNYGYTF.

The chain uses TRBV7-9 and TRBJ2-5, with 11 bases lining up with TRBD2. Germline values: CDR1 SEHNR, CDR2 FQNEAQ (reference sequence). The CDR3 runs 15 residues. The ends lost 5 bases at V and 1 base at J; junction bases unmatched: 3. In DNA form, the CDR3 reads TGTGCCAGCAGCAAGACTAGCGGGACCCAAGAGACCCAGTACTTC. Translation: CASSKTSGTQETQYF.

V usage is TRBV28 and J usage is TRBJ1-3, with 8 bases lining up with TRBD1. The CDR3 is made up of 16 amino acids. Germline V gene sequence: CDR1 MDHEN, CDR2 SYDVKM. J lost 2 bases, V lost 5 bases, and 8 bases had no gene match. The chain's CDR3 is CASSPHEDRAGNTIYF. CDR3 DNA: TGTGCCAGCAGTCCCCATGAGGACAGGGCTGGAAACACCATATATTTT.

The chain employs TRBV6-6 and TRBJ1-4; D gene unclear. V was trimmed by 5 bases and J by 6 bases, leaving 10 bases between them. CDR1 and CDR2 (germline): MNHNY, SVGAGI (reference sequence). There are 13 residues in the CDR3. DNA for the CDR3: TGTGCCAGCAGTCTCCTCGAGGATGAAAAACTGTTTTTT. As protein: CASSLLEDEKLFF.

V is TRBV19 and J is TRBJ2-2, with a weak D call TRBD2 (6 bases). Trimming removed 7 bases from V and 4 bases from J, with 22 bases in between. Germline assignment: CDR1 LNHDA and CDR2 SQIVND (reference sequence). The CDR3 consists of 17 residues. The CDR3 sequence is CASTRSWRDAATGELFF. DNA of the CDR3: TGTGCCAGTACCCGAAGTTGGCGGGACGCGGCCACCGGGGAGCTGTTTTTT.

This clone was observed a few times. This chain links TRBV6-1 with TRBJ2-2, with 10 bases lining up with TRBD1. Unmatched junction bases numbered 7, after V lost 7 bases and J lost 5 bases. The CDR3 consists of 15 residues. Germline V gene lookup returns CDR1 MNHNS and CDR2 SASEGT. CDR3: CASTLRQGATGELFF. DNA for the CDR3: TGTGCCAGCACTTTAAGACAGGGGGCAACCGGGGAGCTGTTTTTT.

This clone was seen only a few times. The chain recombines TRBV6-5 with TRBJ1-4, with 8 positions matching TRBD1. This CDR3 region has 13 residues. Germline-derived CDR1 and CDR2 are MNHEY and SVGAGI. J was trimmed by 11 bases and V by 4 bases; bases with no gene match: 6. In DNA form, the CDR3 reads TGTGCCAGCAGTTCGACAGGGGTCGAGAAACTGTTTTTT. Its translation is CASSSTGVEKLFF.

This clone appeared once. V gene TRBV9 combines with J gene TRBJ1-3, with unresolved D. The CDR3 has 14 residues. Looked up from germline, CDR1 is SGDLS and CDR2 is YYNGEE. V dropped 4 bases and J dropped 3 bases, with 11 bases sitting between them. CDR3 in amino acids: CASSPGNFGNTIYF. The CDR3 bases are TGTGCCAGCAGCCCCGGGAACTTTGGAAACACCATATATTTT.

The chain is built from TRBV5-4 and TRBJ2-7, with 9 nucleotides matching TRBD2. Losses at the gene ends were 4 bases for V and 6 bases for J; bases not matched to a gene: 8. Germline V gene data show CDR1 as SGHNT and CDR2 as YYREEE (reference sequence). This CDR3 contains 14 residues. The CDR3 is CASSRLAGGAEQYF. CDR3 sequence (DNA): TGTGCCAGCAGCCGCCTCGCGGGAGGGGCCGAGCAGTACTTC. Full variable domain (missing parts from reference TRBV5-4 and TRBJ2-7): ETGVTQSPTHLIKTRGQQVTLRCSSQSGHNTVSWYQQALGQGPQFIFQYYREEENGRGNFPPRFSGLQFPNYSSELNVNALELDDSALYLCASSRLAGGAEQYFGPGTRLTVT.

The J gene is TRBJ1-2, the V gene TRBV10-3; D uncertain. The V gene's germline CDR1 is ENHRY and CDR2 SYGVKD. The CDR3 consists of 12 residues. V lost 0 bases and J lost 6, with 5 bases in between. The CDR3 spells CAISESGNGYTF. DNA of the CDR3: TGTGCCATCAGTGAGTCAGGGAATGGCTACACCTTC.

V gene TRBV9 combines with J gene TRBJ2-3; D is possibly TRBD1 (5 bases). The length of the CDR3 is 16 residues. Germline values: CDR1 SGDLS, CDR2 YYNGEE. Trimming cost V 0 bases and J 2 bases, with 13 bases left between them. Here the CDR3 DNA reads TGTGCCAGCAGCGTAGCCCCCAGGGTGGACACAGATACGCAGTATTTT. Its translation is CASSVAPRVDTDTQYF.